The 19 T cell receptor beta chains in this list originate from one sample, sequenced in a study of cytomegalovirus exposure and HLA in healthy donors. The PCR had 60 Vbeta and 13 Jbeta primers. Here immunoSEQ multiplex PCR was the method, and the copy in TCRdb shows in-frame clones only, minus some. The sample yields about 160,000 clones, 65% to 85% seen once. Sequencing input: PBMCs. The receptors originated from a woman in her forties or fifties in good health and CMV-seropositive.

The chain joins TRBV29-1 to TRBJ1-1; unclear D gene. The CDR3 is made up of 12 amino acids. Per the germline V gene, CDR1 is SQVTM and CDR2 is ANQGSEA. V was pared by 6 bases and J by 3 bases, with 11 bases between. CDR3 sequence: CSVTVPHTEAFF. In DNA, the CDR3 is TGCAGCGTAACAGTGCCCCACACTGAAGCTTTCTTT.

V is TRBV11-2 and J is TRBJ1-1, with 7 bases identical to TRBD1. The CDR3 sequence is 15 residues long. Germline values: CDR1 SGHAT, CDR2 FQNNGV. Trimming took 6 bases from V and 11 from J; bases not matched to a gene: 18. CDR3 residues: CASRSPGQTDKRAFF. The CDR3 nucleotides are TGTGCCAGCAGATCCCCGGGACAGACAGACAAGCGCGCTTTCTTT.

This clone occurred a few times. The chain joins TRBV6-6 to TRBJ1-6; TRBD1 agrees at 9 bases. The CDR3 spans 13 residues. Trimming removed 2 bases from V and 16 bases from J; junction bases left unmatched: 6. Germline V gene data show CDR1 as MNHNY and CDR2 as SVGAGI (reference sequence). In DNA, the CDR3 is TGTGCCAGCAGTTACCGGGACAGGGAAAAGCTCCACTTT. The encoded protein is CASSYRDREKLHF.

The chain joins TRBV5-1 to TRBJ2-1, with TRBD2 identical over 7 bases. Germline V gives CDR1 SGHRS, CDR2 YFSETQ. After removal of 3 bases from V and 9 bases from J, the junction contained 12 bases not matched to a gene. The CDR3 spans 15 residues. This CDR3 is CASSSRQRGGGEQFF. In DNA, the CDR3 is TGCGCCAGCAGCTCCCGTCAGCGCGGGGGAGGTGAGCAGTTCTTC.

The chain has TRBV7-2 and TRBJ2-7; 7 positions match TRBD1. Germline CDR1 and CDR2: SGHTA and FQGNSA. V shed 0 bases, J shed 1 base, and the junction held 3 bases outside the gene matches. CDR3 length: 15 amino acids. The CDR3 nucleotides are TGTGCCAGCAGCTTAGCGGGGACAGAATCCTACGAGCAGTACTTC. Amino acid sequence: CASSLAGTESYEQYF.

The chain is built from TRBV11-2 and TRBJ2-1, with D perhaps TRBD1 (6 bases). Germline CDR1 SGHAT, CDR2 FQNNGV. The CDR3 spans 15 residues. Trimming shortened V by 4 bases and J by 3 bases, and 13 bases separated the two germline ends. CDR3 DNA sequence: TGTGCCAGCAGCTACACTGACAGGCGCTACAATGAGCAGTTCTTC. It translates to CASSYTDRRYNEQFF.

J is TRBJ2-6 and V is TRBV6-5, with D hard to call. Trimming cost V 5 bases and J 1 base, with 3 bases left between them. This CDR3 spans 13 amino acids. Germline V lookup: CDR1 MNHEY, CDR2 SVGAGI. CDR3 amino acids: CASSQSGANVLTF. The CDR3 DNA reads TGTGCCAGCAGTCAATCTGGGGCCAACGTCCTGACTTTC.

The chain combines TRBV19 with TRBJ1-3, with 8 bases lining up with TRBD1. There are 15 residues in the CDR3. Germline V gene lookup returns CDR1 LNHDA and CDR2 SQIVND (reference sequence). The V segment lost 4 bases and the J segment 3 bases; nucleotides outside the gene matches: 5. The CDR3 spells CASSTVDRGGNTIYF. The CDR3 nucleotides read TGTGCCAGTAGTACCGTTGACAGGGGTGGAAACACCATATATTTT.

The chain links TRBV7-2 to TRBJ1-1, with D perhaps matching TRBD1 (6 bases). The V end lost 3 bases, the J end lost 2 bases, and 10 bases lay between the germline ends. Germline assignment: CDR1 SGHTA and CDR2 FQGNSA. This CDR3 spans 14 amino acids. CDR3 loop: CASSLSQGNTEAFF. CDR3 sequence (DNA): TGTGCCAGCAGCTTGTCACAGGGAAACACTGAAGCTTTCTTT.

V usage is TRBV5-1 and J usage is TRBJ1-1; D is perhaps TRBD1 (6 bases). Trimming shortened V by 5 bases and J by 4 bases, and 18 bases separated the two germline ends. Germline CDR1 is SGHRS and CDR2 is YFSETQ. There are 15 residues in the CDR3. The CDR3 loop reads CASSEQGWGPTEAFF. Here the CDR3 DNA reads TGCGCCAGCAGTGAACAGGGATGGGGGCCCACTGAAGCTTTCTTT.

The CDR3 loop reads CASSYGTSGGDTQYF. DNA of the CDR3: TGTGCCAGCAGCTACGGGACTAGCGGGGGAGATACGCAGTATTTT. V gene TRBV7-2 combines with J gene TRBJ2-3, with 14 nucleotides matching TRBD2. The ends lost 4 bases at V and 5 bases at J; junction bases unmatched: 2. Germline-derived CDR1 and CDR2 are SGHTA and FQGNSA. CDR3 length: 15 residues.

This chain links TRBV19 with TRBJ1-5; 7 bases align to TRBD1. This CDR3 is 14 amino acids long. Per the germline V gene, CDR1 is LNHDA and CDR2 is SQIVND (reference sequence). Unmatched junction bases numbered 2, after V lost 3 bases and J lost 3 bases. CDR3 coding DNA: TGTGCCAGTAGTATTGAGGGGGCCAATCAGCCCCAGCATTTT. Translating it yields CASSIEGANQPQHF.

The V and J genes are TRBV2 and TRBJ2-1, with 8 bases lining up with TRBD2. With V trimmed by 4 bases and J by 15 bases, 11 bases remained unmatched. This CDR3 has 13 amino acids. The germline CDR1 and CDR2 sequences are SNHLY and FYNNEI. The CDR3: CASSGNLAGTPFF. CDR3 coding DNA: TGTGCCAGCAGTGGTAACCTAGCGGGTACGCCGTTCTTC.

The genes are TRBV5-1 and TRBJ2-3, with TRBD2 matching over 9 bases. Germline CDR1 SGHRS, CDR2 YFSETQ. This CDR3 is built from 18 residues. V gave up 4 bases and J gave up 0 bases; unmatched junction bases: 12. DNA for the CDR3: TGCGCCAGCAGCCTAATAGGGGGGCTAGCGGGAAGCACAGATACGCAGTATTTT. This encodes CASSLIGGLAGSTDTQYF.

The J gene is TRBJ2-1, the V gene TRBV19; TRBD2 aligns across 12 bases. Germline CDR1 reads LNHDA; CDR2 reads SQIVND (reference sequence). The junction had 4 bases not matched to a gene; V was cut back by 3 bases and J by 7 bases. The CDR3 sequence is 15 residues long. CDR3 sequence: CASSIPTSGRNEQFF. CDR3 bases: TGTGCCAGTAGTATTCCGACTAGCGGGAGAAATGAGCAGTTCTTC.

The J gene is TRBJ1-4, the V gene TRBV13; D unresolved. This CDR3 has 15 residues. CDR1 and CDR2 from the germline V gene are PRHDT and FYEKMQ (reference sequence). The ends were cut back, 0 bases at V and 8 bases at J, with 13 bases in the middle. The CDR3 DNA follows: TGTGCCAGCAGCTTAGGCTCGACGTGGGAGGAAAAACTGTTTTTT. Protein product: CASSLGSTWEEKLFF.

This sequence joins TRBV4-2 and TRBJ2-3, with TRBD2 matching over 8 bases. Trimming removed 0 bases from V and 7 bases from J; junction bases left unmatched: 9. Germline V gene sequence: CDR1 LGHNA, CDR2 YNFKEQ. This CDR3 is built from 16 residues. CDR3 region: CASSQDPSAGGNTQYF. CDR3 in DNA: TGTGCCAGCAGCCAAGATCCGTCGGCGGGGGGAAATACGCAGTATTTT.

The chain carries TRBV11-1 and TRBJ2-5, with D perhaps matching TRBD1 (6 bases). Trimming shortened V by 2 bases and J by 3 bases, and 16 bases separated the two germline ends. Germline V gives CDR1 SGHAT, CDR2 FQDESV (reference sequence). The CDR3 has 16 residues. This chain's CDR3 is CASSLKAQGGEETQYF. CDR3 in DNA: TGTGCCAGCAGCTTAAAGGCACAGGGCGGAGAAGAGACCCAGTACTTC.

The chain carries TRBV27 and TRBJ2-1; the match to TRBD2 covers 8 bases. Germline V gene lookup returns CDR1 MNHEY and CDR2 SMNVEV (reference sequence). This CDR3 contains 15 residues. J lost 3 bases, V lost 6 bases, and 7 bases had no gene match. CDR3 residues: CASSRSGTSYNEQFF. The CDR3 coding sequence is TGTGCCAGCAGCCGTTCCGGGACTAGCTACAATGAGCAGTTCTTC.